This entry lists 17 T cell receptor beta chains sequenced from one sample in a study of shared clonotypes between healthy human individuals. Assay: immunoSEQ multiplex PCR; the TCRdb copy retains only in-frame clones and omits some. The sample records more than 900,000 clones, about four fifths being singletons. What was sequenced was memory CD4+ T cells from PBMCs. Subset defined: CD45RA-negative fraction. The receptors originated from a man between 18 and 35 years old in good health. Some clones in this sample may be carry-over from other donors' samples.

The V gene is TRBV28, the J gene TRBJ1-1, with D perhaps matching TRBD1 (6 bases). Deletions cut 2 bases from V and 6 bases from J, with 10 bases between. Germline assignment: CDR1 MDHEN and CDR2 SYDVKM. CDR3 length: 13 residues. CDR3 sequence (DNA): TGTGCCAGCAGTTTAAACGGACAGTCTGAAGCTTTCTTT. Its protein is CASSLNGQSEAFF. Based on the CDR3 plus reference TRBV28 and TRBJ1-1, the full variable domain is DVKVTQSSRYLVKRTGEKVFLECVQDMDHENMFWYRQDPGLGLRLIYFSYDVKMKEKGDIPEGYSVSREKKERFSLILESASTNQTSMYLCASSLNGQSEAFFGQGTRLTVV.

There are many counts of this clone. J is TRBJ2-1 and V is TRBV5-1, with 9 bases that match TRBD1. The V and J ends lost 4 bases and 6 bases, in that order; junction bases with no gene match: 8. CDR3 length equals 15 residues. The germline V gene has CDR1 SGHRS and CDR2 YFSETQ. The CDR3 coding sequence is TGCGCCAGCAGCGTGGGACAGGGTGGTACCAATGAGCAGTTCTTC. It codes for CASSVGQGGTNEQFF.

V usage is TRBV7-2 and J usage is TRBJ1-2; D gene ambiguous. Trimming took 2 bases from V and 4 from J, leaving 11 bases between them. The CDR3 extends over 14 amino acids. CDR1 is SGHTA and CDR2 is FQGNSA in the germline V gene. The CDR3, as DNA: TGTGCCAGCAGCTTAATGGAGGGCAGCTATGGCTACACCTTC. The encoded protein is CASSLMEGSYGYTF.

The chain joins TRBV4-3 to TRBJ1-1; weak D call: TRBD1 (5 bases). CDR3 length: 16 amino acids. The V gene's germline CDR1 is LGHNA and CDR2 YSLEER. Between the trimmed V and J ends, which lost 0 bases and 2 bases, there was a span of 13 bases. The CDR3 DNA follows: TGCGCCAGCAGCCAAGATCCAAGGGGTCGAAACACTGAAGCTTTCTTT. Translation: CASSQDPRGRNTEAFF.

This sequence joins TRBV10-3 and TRBJ1-1; D remains unclear. The CDR3 is 11 amino acids. In germline, CDR1 is ENHRY, CDR2 SYGVKD. Trimming cost V 10 bases and J 5 bases, with 11 bases left between them. The CDR3 DNA follows: TGTGCCACCCATCATGGGACTGAAGCTTTCTTT. Protein product: CATHHGTEAFF.

The chain is built from TRBV19 and TRBJ1-5; D is unclear. CDR1 and CDR2 (germline): LNHDA, SQIVND (reference sequence). The CDR3 is 15 amino acids. Deletions cut 6 bases from V and 1 base from J, with 13 bases between. CDR3 residues: CASSSTLLSNQPQHF. DNA of the CDR3: TGTGCCAGTAGCTCCACTCTGCTGAGCAATCAGCCCCAGCATTTT.

At least ten counts were recorded for this clone. Other DNA sequences of this sample code for an identical CDR3. The J gene is TRBJ2-2, the V gene TRBV5-1; D is possibly TRBD2 (6 bases). The germline V gene has CDR1 SGHRS and CDR2 YFSETQ. This CDR3 comprises 14 residues. Trimming took 2 bases from V and 5 from J, leaving 10 bases between them. The chain's CDR3 is CASSFSGGTGELFF. Here the CDR3 DNA reads TGCGCCAGCAGCTTCTCAGGAGGGACCGGGGAGCTGTTTTTT. Filled out from reference TRBV5-1 and TRBJ2-2, the complete variable domain reads KAGVTQTPRYLIKTRGQQVTLSCSPISGHRSVSWYQQTPGQGLQFLFEYFSETQRNKGNFPGRFSGRQFSNSRSEMNVSTLELGDSALYLCASSFSGGTGELFFGEGSRLTVL.

The V and J genes are TRBV27 and TRBJ2-7; no clear D. Germline V CDR1 and CDR2: MNHEY, SMNVEV (reference sequence). This CDR3 spans 13 amino acids. The V end lost 2 bases, the J end lost 7 bases, and 12 bases lay between the germline ends. DNA for the CDR3: TGTGCCAGCAGTTTACAAGGGCCTGGGGAGCAGTACTTC. Protein product: CASSLQGPGEQYF.

This clone was seen only a few times. This sequence joins TRBV5-8 and TRBJ2-5; 12 positions agree with TRBD2. Near its end, the DNA agrees better with TRBJ2-7, so the J call may be wrong. The CDR3 sequence is 17 residues long. Germline V gives CDR1 SGHTS, CDR2 YDEGEE. The CDR3 reads CASSLVPSGRASYEQYF. DNA of the CDR3: TGTGCCAGCAGCTTGGTGCCTAGCGGGAGGGCCTCCTACGAGCAGTACTTC.

This clone showed up just once. Here the CDR3 reads CASSLLQGRNTIYF. In DNA form, the CDR3 reads TGTGCCAGCAGTTTGTTACAGGGGAGAAACACCATATATTTT. The chain has TRBV28 and TRBJ1-3, with 7 bases that match TRBD1. The V and J ends lost 3 bases and 5 bases, in that order; junction bases with no gene match: 4. Germline V gene lookup returns CDR1 MDHEN and CDR2 SYDVKM. The CDR3 contains 14 residues.

The chain carries TRBV7-8 and TRBJ1-1, with 8 bases aligning to TRBD1. After removal of 5 bases from V and 5 bases from J, the junction contained 7 bases not matched to a gene. This CDR3 comprises 14 residues. The germline V gene has CDR1 SGHVS and CDR2 FQNEAQ. The CDR3 reads CASSAGQGWTEAFF. As DNA, the CDR3 is TGTGCCAGCAGCGCAGGACAGGGCTGGACTGAAGCTTTCTTT.

This clone was seen a handful of times. Other nucleotide sequences from this sample produce the same CDR3. The chain recombines TRBV5-1 with TRBJ1-1; D unclear. Trimming removed 0 bases from V and 1 base from J, with 4 bases in between. The V gene's germline CDR1 is SGHRS and CDR2 YFSETQ. The CDR3 extends over 13 amino acids. CDR3 DNA sequence: TGCGCCAGCAGCTTGGGCAGGAACACTGAAGCTTTCTTT. Encoded protein: CASSLGRNTEAFF.

V and J are TRBV18 and TRBJ1-2; TRBD1 matches at 7 bases. CDR1 is KGHSH and CDR2 is LQKENI in the germline V gene. The V and J ends lost 6 bases and 6 bases, in that order; junction bases with no gene match: 7. The CDR3 is 13 residues long. The CDR3 coding sequence is TGTGCCAGCTCGGACAGGATAAGCGATGGCTACACCTTC. This gives the protein CASSDRISDGYTF.

This clone was seen at least ten times. The same CDR3 is also encoded by other DNA sequences in this sample. This rearrangement joins TRBV30 to TRBJ1-3; D is undetermined. V shed 1 base and J shed 4 bases, with 2 bases lying between them. This CDR3 has 11 amino acids. Germline assignment: CDR1 GTSNPN and CDR2 SVGIG (reference sequence). The CDR3 DNA sequence: TGTGCCTGGAGTGCAGGAAACACCATATATTTT. It translates to CAWSAGNTIYF.

The rearrangement links TRBV28 to TRBJ2-1, with 9 bases fitting TRBD1. CDR1 and CDR2 (germline): MDHEN, SYDVKM. V lost 3 bases to trimming and J lost 8 bases; unmatched junction nucleotides: 8. The CDR3 sequence is 15 residues long. The CDR3 DNA reads as TGTGCCAGCAGTTTGGGCGGGACAGGGAGGCATGAGCAGTTCTTC. It specifies CASSLGGTGRHEQFF.

The table lists this clone with many counts. The chain carries TRBV16 and TRBJ1-3, with D perhaps TRBD1 (5 bases). In germline, CDR1 is KGHSY, CDR2 FQNENV. The CDR3 totals 16 residues. V was shortened by 5 bases and J by 0 bases, with 14 bases between the two germline ends. The CDR3 reads CASSDSSRGSGNTIYF. The DNA for the CDR3 is TGTGCCAGCAGCGACTCGAGTAGGGGCTCTGGAAACACCATATATTTT. Based on the CDR3 plus reference TRBV16 and TRBJ1-3, the full variable domain is GEEVAQTPKHLVRGEGQKAKLYCAPIKGHSYVFWYQQVLKNEFKFLISFQNENVFDETGMPKERFSAKCLPNSPCSLEIQATKLEDSAVYFCASSDSSRGSGNTIYFGEGSWLTVV.

This chain uses TRBV30 with TRBJ2-1; no reliable D call. V shed 0 bases and J shed 6 bases, with 6 bases lying between them. This CDR3 contains 12 residues. The germline CDR1 and CDR2 sequences are GTSNPN and SVGIG (reference sequence). For the CDR3, the DNA is TGTGCCTGGAGTGTACTCCCCAATGAGCAGTTCTTC. It is translated as CAWSVLPNEQFF.